This is a list of T cell receptor beta chains from one sample in a study of identical twins. TCRdb reprocessed the 5' RACE reads with MiXCR, giving one entry per CDR3 protein. Of over 600,000 distinct CDR3 sequences listed, approximately 22% were seen once; the top ten hold approximately 4.5%. The data were also submitted as part of a second study, on T cells expressing NK-cell markers.

Source material: PBMCs. These receptors came from a woman under 30 in good health. Both conserved end residues are part of each CDR3. A D gene is named only where the DNA matches it firmly. Clone size is stated in some rows and not others, as once, few, many or a class when expanded.

v_gene	d_gene	j_gene	abundance	CDR3aa	CDR3nt
TRBV6-1	TRBD2	TRBJ2-1	few	CASSQVGRVSRGGEQFF	TGTGCCAGCAGTCAAGTTGGACGGGTCTCTCGGGGGGGGGAGCAGTTCTTC
TRBV6-1	TRBD2	TRBJ2-1	many	CASRLAGDDEQFF	TGTGCCAGCAGACTAGCGGGGGATGATGAGCAGTTCTTC
TRBV12-3/TRBV12-4	.	TRBJ1-1	.	CASRTPNTEAFF	TGTGCCAGCAGGACACCCAACACTGAAGCTTTCTTT
TRBV6-2/TRBV6-3	.	TRBJ2-7	.	CASSYRLVYEQYF	TGTGCCAGCAGCTATAGGTTGGTCTACGAGCAGTACTTC
TRBV24-1	TRBD1	TRBJ2-3	.	CATSGRTGTGGGDTQYF	TGTGCCACCAGTGGCCGCACCGGGACAGGGGGGGGAGATACGCAGTATTTT
TRBV2	.	TRBJ2-7	.	CAILRRGEQYF	TGTGCCATTCTCAGAAGGGGCGAGCAGTACTTC
TRBV5-1	.	TRBJ2-1	.	CASSLGGLVTNEQFF	TGCGCCAGCAGCTTGGGAGGGCTAGTAACTAATGAGCAGTTCTTC
TRBV5-6	.	TRBJ2-1	few	CASGPMTRAYNEQFF	TGTGCCAGCGGGCCGATGACTAGAGCCTACAATGAGCAGTTCTTC
TRBV5-1	TRBD2	TRBJ2-7	many	CASSFDAGTSVGEQYF	TGCGCCAGCAGTTTTGACGCCGGGACTAGCGTCGGCGAGCAGTACTTC
TRBV20-1	.	TRBJ1-1	.	CSARVGEFTEAFF	TGCAGTGCTAGGGTTGGGGAATTCACTGAAGCTTTCTTT
TRBV29-1	TRBD2	TRBJ2-1	.	CSVEDLVAGVNEQFF	TGCAGCGTTGAAGATCTAGTAGCGGGAGTGAATGAGCAGTTCTTC
TRBV3-1	TRBD2	TRBJ2-3	.	CASSRAGGAGTDTQYF	TGTGCCAGCAGCCGCGCCGGGGGGGCCGGCACAGATACGCAGTATTTT
TRBV6-5	.	TRBJ1-2	few	CASSYSGPHGYTF	TGTGCCAGCAGTTACAGCGGTCCGCATGGCTACACCTTC
TRBV11-2	.	TRBJ1-5	.	CASSLFAYQPQHF	TGTGCCAGCAGCTTGTTTGCGTACCAGCCCCAGCATTTT
TRBV20-1	.	TRBJ1-1	few	CSARGDAKNTEAFF	TGCAGTGCTAGAGGGGACGCTAAGAACACTGAAGCTTTCTTT
TRBV4-3	TRBD2	TRBJ2-1	few	CASSPGLAGVYEQFF	TGCGCCAGCAGCCCCGGACTAGCGGGAGTGTATGAGCAGTTCTTC
TRBV5-1	.	TRBJ2-3	many	CASSSADTQYF	TGTGCCAGCAGCTCCGCAGATACGCAGTATTTT
TRBV4-2	.	TRBJ2-7	few	CASSQEGVRVGDHEQYF	TGTGCCAGCAGCCAAGAAGGGGTACGGGTAGGTGATCACGAGCAGTACTTC
TRBV6-5	.	TRBJ2-6	many	CASSYSASSGANVLTF	TGTGCCAGCAGTTACTCGGCCAGCTCTGGGGCCAACGTCCTGACTTTC